A single sample is the source of the 12 T cell receptor beta chains below, sequenced in a study of CD8+ T cells in alopecia areata. RNA, once extracted, was reverse transcribed into cDNA for use as the sequencing template. Clones were sequenced by immunoSEQ multiplex PCR, and TCRdb holds only the in-frame ones, with some missing. The sample has some 120,000 clones, around 50% seen once; the top ten hold 10%. What was sequenced was NKG2D-low CD8+ T cells sorted from blood. The receptor set was obtained from a human donor with alopecia areata.

This clone was observed a handful of times. The chain combines TRBV21-1 with TRBJ2-7; TRBD1 is the table's D call, not checked against the DNA. TRBV21-1 is an annotated pseudogene. The CDR3 covers 11 residues. CDR3: CASNRSYEQYF. CDR3 in DNA: TGTGCCAGCAATCGCAGCTACGAGCAGTACTTC.

This clone turned up a few times. The J gene is TRBJ2-1, the V gene TRBV14; no clear D gene. The V gene lost 1 base and the J gene lost 7 bases, with 5 bases spanning the gap. Per the germline V gene, CDR1 is SGHDN and CDR2 is FVKESK. This CDR3 has 12 residues. The DNA of the CDR3 is TGTGCCAGCAGCCAAGGGGGAAATGAGCAGTTCTTC. This sequence encodes CASSQGGNEQFF.

This clone was detected only a few times. The V and J genes are TRBV29-1 and TRBJ2-3, with 7 bases fitting TRBD1. CDR1 is SQVTM, CDR2 ANQGSEA, per germline. V lost 6 bases to trimming and J lost 2 bases; unmatched junction nucleotides: 14. The CDR3 runs to 16 residues. CDR3 nucleotide sequence: TGCAGCGTCCCATGGGGGACAGTACCTGACACAGATACGCAGTATTTT. Translated, it gives CSVPWGTVPDTDTQYF.

The rearrangement links TRBV6-5 to TRBJ2-1; either TRBD1 or TRBD2 may fit D (5 bases each). The V end lost 0 bases, the J end lost 1 base, and 7 bases lay between the germline ends. The CDR3 is made up of 15 amino acids. Germline V gene sequence: CDR1 MNHEY, CDR2 SVGAGI. The CDR3 coding sequence is TGTGCCAGCAGTTACTCGGGGGATTCCTACAATGAGCAGTTCTTC. It codes for CASSYSGDSYNEQFF.

The V and J genes are TRBV30 and TRBJ2-1; 8 positions agree with TRBD2. The CDR3 sequence is 13 residues long. The V segment lost 5 bases and the J segment 11 bases; nucleotides outside the gene matches: 11. Per germline, CDR1 GTSNPN and CDR2 SVGIG (reference sequence). Here the CDR3 DNA reads TGTGCCTGGGGTACTACTAGCGGAAGTAAGCAGTTCTTC. Encoded protein: CAWGTTSGSKQFF. Together with reference TRBV30 and TRBJ2-1, the CDR3 gives the full variable domain: SQTIHQWPATLVQPVGSPLSLECTVEGTSNPNLYWYRQAAGRGLQLLFYSVGIGQISSEVPQNLSASRPQDRQFILSSKKLLLSDSGFYLCAWGTTSGSKQFFGPGTRLTVL.

About this clone itself: Other DNA variants within this sample encode the same CDR3. The chain recombines TRBV6-5 with TRBJ1-1; TRBD1 might be the D (5 bases). The V end was cut by 0 bases, the J end by 2 bases, with 7 bases between. CDR1 MNHEY and CDR2 SVGAGI come from the germline V gene. The CDR3 has 14 amino acids. The CDR3 loop is CASSYSGVNTEAFF. CDR3 nucleotides: TGTGCCAGCAGTTACTCGGGGGTTAACACTGAAGCTTTCTTT.

The V call is TRBV27, the J call TRBJ2-3; 7 bases are a match to TRBD2. Germline CDR1 is MNHEY and CDR2 is SMNVEV (reference sequence). CDR3 size: 15 residues. The V gene end was trimmed by 7 bases and the J gene end by 3 bases; junction bases not matched to a gene: 10. The CDR3 spells CASTPMWGGTDTQYF. CDR3 bases: TGTGCCAGCACCCCGATGTGGGGAGGGACAGATACGCAGTATTTT.

The chain uses TRBV25-1 and TRBJ2-1, with no clear D. The CDR3 runs to 11 residues. Germline CDR1 is MGHDK and CDR2 is SYGVNS. The V end lost 1 base, the J end lost 7 bases, and 2 bases lay between the germline ends. As DNA, the CDR3 is TGTGCCAGCAGTGAATGGAATGAGCAGTTCTTC. Protein: CASSEWNEQFF.

The rearrangement joins TRBV30 to TRBJ2-7; tentative D call: TRBD1 (6 bases). The CDR3 covers 16 residues. V shed 0 bases and J shed 5 bases, with 20 bases lying between them. CDR1 and CDR2 (germline): GTSNPN, SVGIG (reference sequence). The CDR3 DNA reads TGTGCCTGGAGTGTAAACCCTACTCAGGGGATCAACGAGCAGTACTTC. Protein product: CAWSVNPTQGINEQYF.

In its sample, this clone was seen a few times. This sequence joins TRBV29-1 and TRBJ2-1, with 9 bases fitting TRBD2. Per germline, CDR1 SQVTM and CDR2 ANQGSEA. J was trimmed by 0 bases and V by 3 bases; bases with no gene match: 6. The CDR3 runs to 16 residues. This CDR3 is CSVDGFSGSSYNEQFF. In DNA, the CDR3 is TGCAGCGTTGACGGGTTTAGCGGGAGCTCCTACAATGAGCAGTTCTTC.

This clone was seen only a few times. V and J are TRBV7-9 and TRBJ2-1; no clear D gene. Trimming removed 6 bases from V and 5 bases from J, with 14 bases in between. CDR3 length equals 14 residues. CDR1 SEHNR and CDR2 FQNEAQ come from the germline V gene (reference sequence). For the CDR3, the DNA is TGTGCCAGCAGTGACGGACCAGATAACAATGAGCAGTTCTTC. The encoded protein is CASSDGPDNNEQFF. The complete variable domain, with remaining parts taken from reference TRBV7-9 and TRBJ2-1, reads DTGVSQNPRHKITKRGQNVTFRCDPISEHNRLYWYRQTLGQGPEFLTYFQNEAQLEKSRLLSDRFSAERPKGSFSTLEIQRTEQGDSAMYLCASSDGPDNNEQFFGPGTRLTVL.

The table lists this clone with a few counts. This chain joins TRBV29-1 and TRBJ2-3; D tentatively fits TRBD1 or TRBD2 (5 bases each). Germline CDR1 SQVTM, CDR2 ANQGSEA. The CDR3 loop spans 15 amino acids. Deletions cut 7 bases from V and 3 bases from J, with 20 bases between. Here the CDR3 reads CSAKEGIKTTDTQYF. For the CDR3, the DNA is TGCAGCGCGAAAGAGGGGATTAAAACTACAGATACGCAGTATTTT.